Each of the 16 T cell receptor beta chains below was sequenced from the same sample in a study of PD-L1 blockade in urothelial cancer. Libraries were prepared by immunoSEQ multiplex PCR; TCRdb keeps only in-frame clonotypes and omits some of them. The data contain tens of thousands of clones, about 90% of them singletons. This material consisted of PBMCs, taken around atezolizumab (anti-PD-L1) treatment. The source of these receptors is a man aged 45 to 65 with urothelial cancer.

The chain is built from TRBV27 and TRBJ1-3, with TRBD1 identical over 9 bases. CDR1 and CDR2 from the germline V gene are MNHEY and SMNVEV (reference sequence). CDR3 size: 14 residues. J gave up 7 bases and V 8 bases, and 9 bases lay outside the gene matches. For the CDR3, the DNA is TGTGCCAGCTCTATTAGGGGACAGGGCAACACCATATATTTT. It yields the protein CASSIRGQGNTIYF.

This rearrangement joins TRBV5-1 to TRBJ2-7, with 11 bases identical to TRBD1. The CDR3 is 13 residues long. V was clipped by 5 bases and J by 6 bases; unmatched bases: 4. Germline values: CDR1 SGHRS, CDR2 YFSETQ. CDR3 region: CASRPGQGGEQYF. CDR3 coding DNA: TGCGCCAGCAGGCCGGGACAGGGGGGCGAGCAGTACTTC.

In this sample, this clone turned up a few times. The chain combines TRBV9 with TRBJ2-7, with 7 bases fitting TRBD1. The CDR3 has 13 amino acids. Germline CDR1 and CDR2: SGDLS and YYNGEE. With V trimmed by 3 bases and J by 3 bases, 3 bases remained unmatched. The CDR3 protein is CASSGRDSYEQYF. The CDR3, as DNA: TGTGCCAGCAGCGGCCGGGACAGCTACGAGCAGTACTTC.

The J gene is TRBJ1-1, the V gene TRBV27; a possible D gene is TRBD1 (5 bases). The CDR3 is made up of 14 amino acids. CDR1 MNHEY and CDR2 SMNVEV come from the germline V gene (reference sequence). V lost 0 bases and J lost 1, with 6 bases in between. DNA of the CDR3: TGTGCCAGCAGTTTATCGGACACGAACACTGAAGCTTTCTTT. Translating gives CASSLSDTNTEAFF.

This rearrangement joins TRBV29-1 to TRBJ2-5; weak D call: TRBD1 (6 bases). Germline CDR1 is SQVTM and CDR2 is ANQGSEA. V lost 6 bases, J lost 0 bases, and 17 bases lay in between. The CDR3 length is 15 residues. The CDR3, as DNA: TGCAGCGTCCAGGGGATGGGCAGGTACCAAGAGACCCAGTACTTC. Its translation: CSVQGMGRYQETQYF.

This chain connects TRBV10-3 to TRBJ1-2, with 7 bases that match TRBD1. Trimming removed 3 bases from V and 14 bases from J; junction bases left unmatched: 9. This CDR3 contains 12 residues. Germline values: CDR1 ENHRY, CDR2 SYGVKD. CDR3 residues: CAISDPIQGGTF. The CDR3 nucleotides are TGTGCCATCAGTGATCCCATCCAGGGGGGAACCTTC.

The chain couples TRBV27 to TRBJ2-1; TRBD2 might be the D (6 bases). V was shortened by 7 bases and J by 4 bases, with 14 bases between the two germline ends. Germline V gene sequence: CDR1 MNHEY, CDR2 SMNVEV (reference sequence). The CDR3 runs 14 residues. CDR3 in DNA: TGTGCCAGCAAGGAACTAGCTACTTACAATGAGCAGTTCTTC. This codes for CASKELATYNEQFF.

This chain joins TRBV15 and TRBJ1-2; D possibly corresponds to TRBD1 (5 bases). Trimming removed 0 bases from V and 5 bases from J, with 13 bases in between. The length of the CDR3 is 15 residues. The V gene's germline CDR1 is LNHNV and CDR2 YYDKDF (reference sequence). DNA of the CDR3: TGTGCCACCAGCAGAGATGGGGGGGGAGGATATGGCTACACCTTC. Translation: CATSRDGGGGYGYTF.

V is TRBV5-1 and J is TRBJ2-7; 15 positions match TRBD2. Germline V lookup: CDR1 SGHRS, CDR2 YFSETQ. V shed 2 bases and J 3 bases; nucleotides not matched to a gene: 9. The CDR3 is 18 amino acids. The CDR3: CASSFGLAGGPLSYEQYF. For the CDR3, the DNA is TGCGCCAGCAGCTTCGGACTAGCGGGAGGGCCGTTGAGCTACGAGCAGTACTTC.

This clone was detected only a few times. CDR3 sequence reads: CASSPDRVVFYGYTF. CDR3 nucleotide sequence: TGTGCCAGCAGTCCTGACAGGGTAGTTTTCTATGGCTACACCTTC. This rearrangement joins TRBV6-6 to TRBJ1-2, with 7 bases that match TRBD1. V shed 5 bases, J shed 4 bases, and the junction held 10 bases outside the gene matches. The CDR3 is 15 amino acids. The germline V gene encodes CDR1 MNHNY and CDR2 SVGAGI (reference sequence).

CDR3 in DNA: TGCGCCAGCAGCTTGGGGGGAGGCAATCAGCCCCAGCATTTT. Encoded protein: CASSLGGGNQPQHF. The chain links TRBV5-1 to TRBJ1-5, with unresolved D. Germline V lookup: CDR1 SGHRS, CDR2 YFSETQ. V was shortened by 0 bases and J by 2 bases, with 6 bases between the two germline ends. The CDR3 runs to 14 residues.

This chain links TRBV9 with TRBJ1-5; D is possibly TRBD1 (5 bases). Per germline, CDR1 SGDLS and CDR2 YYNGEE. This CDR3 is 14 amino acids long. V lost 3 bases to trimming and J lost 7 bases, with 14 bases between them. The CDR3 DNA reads TGTGCCAGCAGCGCGGCAGGGAACAGCCAGCCCCAGCATTTT. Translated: CASSAAGNSQPQHF.

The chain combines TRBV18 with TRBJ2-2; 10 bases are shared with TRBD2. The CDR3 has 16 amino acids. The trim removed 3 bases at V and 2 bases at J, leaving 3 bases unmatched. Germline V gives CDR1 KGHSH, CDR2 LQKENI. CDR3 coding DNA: TGTGCCAGCTCACCGAGCGGGAGGGCTAACACCGGGGAGCTGTTTTTT. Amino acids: CASSPSGRANTGELFF.

CDR3 sequence (DNA): TGTGCCAGCAGCTCCCCAGGCGCGGGAGGGCCCCACGAGCAGTACTTC. Its translation is CASSSPGAGGPHEQYF. The genes are TRBV7-2 and TRBJ2-7, with 9 bases that match TRBD2. The V gene end was trimmed by 4 bases and the J gene end by 5 bases; junction bases not matched to a gene: 12. CDR1 is SGHTA and CDR2 is FQGNSA in the germline V gene. The CDR3 has 16 residues.

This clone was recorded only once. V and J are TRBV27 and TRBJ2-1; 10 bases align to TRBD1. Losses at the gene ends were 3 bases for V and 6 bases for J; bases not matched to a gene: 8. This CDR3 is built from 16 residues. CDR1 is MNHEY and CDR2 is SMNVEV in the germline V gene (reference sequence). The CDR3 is CASSFTGTGVPNEQFF. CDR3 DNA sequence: TGTGCCAGCAGTTTTACCGGGACAGGGGTTCCCAATGAGCAGTTCTTC.

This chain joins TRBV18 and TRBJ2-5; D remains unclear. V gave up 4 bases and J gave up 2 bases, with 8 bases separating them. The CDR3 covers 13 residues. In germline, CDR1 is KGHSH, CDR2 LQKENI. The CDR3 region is CASSRLKQETQYF. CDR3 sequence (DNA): TGTGCCAGCTCACGACTTAAACAAGAGACCCAGTACTTC.